Shown below are 3 T cell receptor beta chains from a single sample sequenced in a study of Graves' ophthalmopathy and Graves' hyperthyroidism. CDR3 regions of TCR beta were amplified from RNA transcripts. The authors performed first-round RT-PCR with HTBI primers and then a second-round multiplex PCR. TCRdb reprocessed the multiplex PCR reads via MiXCR and lists one record per CDR3 protein. The table lists 360,000 or so distinct CDR3 sequences, about a sixth of them singletons. Sequenced: peripheral blood. The receptors shown here come from a woman aged 18-29 years with Graves' ophthalmopathy.

This clonotype occurred many times. CDR3: CASSHLRSPLHF. CDR3 sequence (DNA): TGTGCCAGCAGCCATTTGAGGTCACCCCTCCACTTT. The V call is TRBV7-9, the J call TRBJ1-6, with D uncertain. Germline V lookup: CDR1 SEHNR, CDR2 FQNEAQ (reference sequence). The length of the CDR3 is 12 residues. V was pared by 5 bases and J by 10 bases, with 9 bases between.

In its sample, this clonotype was seen many times. The V gene is TRBV6-1, the J gene TRBJ2-7; D gene ambiguous. Trimming removed 5 bases from V and 10 bases from J, with 9 bases in between. The length of the CDR3 is 10 residues. The germline V gene encodes CDR1 MNHNS and CDR2 SASEGT. The CDR3 is CASSLNRQYF. The CDR3 coding sequence is TGTGCCAGCAGTTTGAACAGACAGTACTTC.

This clonotype has ten or more counts. The gene calls are TRBV7-8 and TRBJ2-5; 10 bases match TRBD2. J lost 5 bases, V lost 11 bases, and 23 bases had no gene match. The length of the CDR3 is 18 residues. Germline values: CDR1 SGHVS, CDR2 FQNEAQ. In DNA, the CDR3 is TGTGCCGTTACCTTTCGTGATAGCGGGAGGCGGGAGCAGGAGACCCAGTACTTC. Amino acids: CAVTFRDSGRREQETQYF.